Detailed here is one TCR beta chain. This clonotype has only one observation. Its recognized antigen is unknown. No much larger clone is present one base from it, and per-base qualities are unavailable. One read alone lends weak support. Libraries were constructed by PCR. TCRdb names Illumina HiSeq 2500 as the instrument used. TCR library preparation used molecular barcoding, with unique molecular identifiers applied to normalize quantification of the TCRbeta repertoire. TCRdb ran its own pipeline on the public reads, namely fastp trimming at Q25 and MiXCR clone calling, and kept in-frame beta chains. CDR3 protein sequences are deduplicated, and each keeps its most common genes and DNA. This sample gives some 640,000 distinct CDR3 sequences in total; around 17% of them show up just once. Of the sample, about 1.1% is held by the ten largest clones. This sample stems from a study of T-cell reconstitution after alpha-beta-depleted transplantation in children (TCRdb year 2016). Broadly, across the study: The study quantitatively tracked T-cell immune reconstitution after TCRalphabeta/CD19-depleted allogeneic hematopoietic cell transplantation in children using TCR repertoire profiling.

Including cysteine and phenylalanine, the CDR3 has 16 amino acids. The kept DNA is CDR3 alone, 48 bases in frame from the first base. As encoded in the germline V gene, CDR1 is SGHRS while CDR2 is YFSETQ. The V end gives up 2 bases and the J end 3 bases, leaving 8 bases in the junction not matched to a gene. The sequenced sample was PBMCs from the stem cell graft donor, obtained from the stem cell graft. The chain joins TRBV5-1 to TRBJ2-7; the junction holds 10 bases that match TRBD1. This clonotype was obtained from a human donor who donated a stem cell graft to a child with acute myeloid leukemia. The DNA is as follows: TGCGCCAGCAGCTTTTTACCGGGACAGGGGAGCTACGAGCAGTACTTC. Its protein is CASSFLPGQGSYEQYF.